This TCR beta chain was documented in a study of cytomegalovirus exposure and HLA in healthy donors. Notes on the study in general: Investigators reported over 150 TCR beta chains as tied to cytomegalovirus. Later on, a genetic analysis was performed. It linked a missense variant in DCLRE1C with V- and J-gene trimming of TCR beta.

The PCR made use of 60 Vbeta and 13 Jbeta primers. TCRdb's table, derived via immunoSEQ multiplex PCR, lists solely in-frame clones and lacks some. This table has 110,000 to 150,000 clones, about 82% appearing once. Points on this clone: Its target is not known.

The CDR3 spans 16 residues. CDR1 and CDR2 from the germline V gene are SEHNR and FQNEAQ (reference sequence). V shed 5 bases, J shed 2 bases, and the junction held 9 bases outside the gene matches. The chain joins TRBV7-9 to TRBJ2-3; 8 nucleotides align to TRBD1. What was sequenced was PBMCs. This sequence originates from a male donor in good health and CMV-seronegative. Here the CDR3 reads CASSPYADRVTDTQYF. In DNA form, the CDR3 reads TGTGCCAGCAGCCCTTATGCGGACAGGGTCACAGATACGCAGTATTTT.